These T cell receptor beta chains were read from a single sample in a study of Graves' ophthalmopathy and Graves' hyperthyroidism. TCRdb processed the multiplex PCR reads anew with MiXCR; each CDR3 protein has one entry. The sample has 200,000 to 250,000 distinct CDR3 sequences, roughly 27% seen once. Sequencing was done on a sample of peripheral blood. The receptors were gathered from a man aged 45 to 65 with Graves' ophthalmopathy. Both conserved end residues are part of each CDR3. A D gene is named only where the DNA matches it firmly. The size entry is marked missing in some rows and otherwise reads once, few, many or a size class.

size	D	V	J	CDR3	DNA
many	-	TRBV12-3/TRBV12-4	TRBJ2-7	CASRRGAYEQYF	TGTGCCAGTCGGAGGGGCGCGTACGAGCAGTACTTC
-	-	TRBV7-3	TRBJ2-5	CASSSLGRDSQETQYF	TGTGCCAGCAGCTCCCTCGGGAGGGACAGCCAAGAGACCCAGTACTTC
-	TRBD2	TRBV6-1	TRBJ2-7	CASRPGRSYEQYF	TGTGCCAGCAGGCCCGGGAGGTCGTACGAGCAGTACTTC
once	-	TRBV9	TRBJ1-1	CASSVVKGSSTEAFF	TGTGCCAGCAGCGTAGTGAAGGGCTCGAGCACTGAAGCTTTCTTT
many	-	TRBV15	TRBJ2-7	CATSPRGSYEQYF	TGTGCCACCAGCCCCCGGGGTAGCTACGAGCAGTACTTC
many	-	TRBV15	TRBJ2-2	CATSRMGAQTGELFF	TGTGCCACCAGCAGGATGGGGGCTCAGACCGGGGAGCTGTTTTTT
once	-	TRBV12-3/TRBV12-4	TRBJ1-2	CASSLKGTQGYTF	TGTGCCAGCAGTTTAAAGGGGACGCAAGGCTACACCTTC
once	TRBD2	TRBV29-1	TRBJ2-5	CSTMSGRALETQYF	TGCAGCACCATGAGCGGGAGGGCCCTAGAGACCCAGTACTTC
many	-	TRBV7-3	TRBJ2-2	CASSRQKFGGELFF	TGTGCCAGCAGTCGACAGAAATTTGGCGGGGAGCTGTTTTTT
-	-	TRBV12-3/TRBV12-4	TRBJ2-7	CASSLKGQIGYEQYF	TGTGCCAGCAGTTTAAAGGGGCAAATAGGATACGAGCAGTACTTC
many	-	TRBV5-1	TRBJ2-7	CASSLASGASYEQYF	TGCGCCAGCAGCTTGGCTTCGGGAGCCTCCTACGAGCAGTACTTC
many	TRBD1	TRBV6-2/TRBV6-3	TRBJ2-7	CASKAGQGNYEQYF	TGTGCCAGCAAGGCGGGACAGGGGAACTACGAGCAGTACTTC
-	TRBD1	TRBV29-1	TRBJ2-5	CSVGQGALETQYF	TGCAGCGTGGGCCAGGGGGCGTTGGAGACCCAGTACTTC
many	TRBD2	TRBV2	TRBJ2-2	CASSDGLAGDGTGELFF	TGTGCCAGCAGTGACGGACTAGCGGGAGATGGCACCGGGGAGCTGTTTTTT
-	TRBD1	TRBV12-5	TRBJ1-2	CASGSTGALGYTF	TGTGCTAGTGGTTCCACAGGGGCTCTTGGCTACACCTTC
many	-	TRBV6-1	TRBJ2-5	CASSPRIQETQYF	TGTGCCAGCAGTCCCCGGATCCAAGAGACCCAGTACTTC
many	-	TRBV15	TRBJ2-7	CATSRDRETSRYEQYF	TGTGCCACCAGCAGAGATCGAGAGACATCACGTTACGAGCAGTACTTC
many	-	TRBV29-1	TRBJ2-7	CSVESDANEQYF	TGCAGCGTTGAAAGCGATGCGAACGAGCAGTACTTC
many	TRBD1	TRBV20-1	TRBJ2-7	CSARARDSSYEQYF	TGCAGTGCTAGAGCCCGGGACAGTAGCTACGAGCAGTACTTC
-	-	TRBV2	TRBJ1-1	CASTESFPGTEAFF	TGTGCCAGCACCGAGTCCTTTCCGGGCACTGAAGCTTTCTTT
many	-	TRBV7-2	TRBJ2-5	CASSFSGLQETQYF	TGTGCCAGCAGCTTCTCGGGCCTCCAAGAGACCCAGTACTTC
-	-	TRBV12-3/TRBV12-4	TRBJ2-6	CASSLRWLSGANVLTF	TGTGCCAGCAGTTTACGGTGGCTCTCTGGGGCCAACGTCCTGACTTTC
many	-	TRBV6-2/TRBV6-3	TRBJ2-5	CASSYSETTPQETQYF	TGTGCCAGCAGTTACTCGGAAACTACCCCCCAAGAGACCCAGTACTTC
-	TRBD2	TRBV20-1	TRBJ2-7	CSASVRGGTYEQYF	TGCAGTGCTAGTGTCCGGGGAGGGACCTACGAGCAGTACTTC
many	-	TRBV10-3	TRBJ2-7	CAISPTDGSSYEQYF	TGTGCCATCAGCCCCACGGACGGAAGCTCCTACGAGCAGTACTTC
many	TRBD1	TRBV6-2/TRBV6-3	TRBJ2-6	CASSNSGQPFSGANVLTF	TGTGCCAGCAGTAATTCGGGACAGCCCTTCTCTGGGGCCAACGTCCTGACTTTC
many	TRBD2	TRBV20-1	TRBJ2-5	CSASPSILAGVGETQYF	TGCAGTGCTAGCCCCTCAATACTAGCGGGAGTTGGAGAGACCCAGTACTTC
many	TRBD1	TRBV10-3	TRBJ1-3	CAISVDRGRDTIYF	TGTGCCATCAGTGTGGACAGGGGGCGAGACACCATATATTTT
many	-	TRBV29-1	TRBJ1-2	CSVESPGQPNGYTF	TGCAGCGTTGAAAGCCCTGGACAGCCGAATGGCTACACCTTC
many	TRBD1	TRBV28	TRBJ2-2	CASITPRGQGGTGELFF	TGTGCCAGCATAACTCCCCGGGGACAGGGGGGAACCGGGGAGCTGTTTTTT
-	TRBD1	TRBV6-2/TRBV6-3	TRBJ2-7	CASSYTGGSPYEQYF	TGTGCCAGCAGTTACACAGGGGGCAGCCCCTACGAGCAGTACTTC
-	TRBD2	TRBV28	TRBJ2-5	CASTPGLADQETQYF	TGTGCCAGCACCCCGGGACTAGCGGACCAAGAGACCCAGTACTTC
-	-	TRBV28	TRBJ1-2	CASSSLSQGHGYTF	TGTGCCAGCAGCTCGCTTTCCCAGGGCCATGGCTACACCTTC
many	-	TRBV6-2/TRBV6-3	TRBJ1-5	CASIGQGNQPQHF	TGTGCCAGCATCGGGCAGGGCAATCAGCCCCAGCATTTT
many	TRBD1	TRBV20-1	TRBJ1-5	CSARGQHHSNQPQHF	TGCAGTGCTCGGGGACAGCATCATAGCAATCAGCCCCAGCATTTT
many	TRBD1	TRBV5-1	TRBJ2-5	CASSTGTGEETQYF	TGCGCCAGCAGCACCGGGACAGGGGAAGAGACCCAGTACTTC
many	-	TRBV6-6	TRBJ2-3	CASSKGEPTDTQYF	TGTGCCAGCTCCAAAGGGGAACCCACAGATACGCAGTATTTT
many	TRBD2	TRBV7-9	TRBJ2-5	CASSRGLAGETQYF	TGTGCCAGCAGTAGAGGACTAGCCGGAGAGACCCAGTACTTC
-	-	TRBV4-1	TRBJ2-7	CASSQEAGVGYEQYF	TGCGCCAGCAGCCAAGAAGCAGGGGTAGGATACGAGCAGTACTTC
-	TRBD1	TRBV12-3/TRBV12-4	TRBJ1-1	CASRRTGITEAFF	TGTGCCAGCAGGAGGACAGGTATCACTGAAGCTTTCTTT
-	TRBD2	TRBV28	TRBJ2-5	CASRSGTKVGVGTQYF	TGTGCCAGCAGGTCCGGGACTAAGGTTGGCGTGGGGACCCAGTACTTC
-	-	TRBV13	TRBJ2-7	CASSLAFRDSSYEQYF	TGTGCCAGCAGCTTAGCGTTTCGGGACTCTTCCTACGAGCAGTACTTC
-	-	TRBV24-1	TRBJ1-2	CATSYRDGYTF	TGTGCCACCAGTTACCGGGACGGCTACACCTTC
-	-	TRBV6-5	TRBJ1-3	CASSSGGDTIYF	TGTGCCAGCAGTTCGGGGGGGGACACCATATATTTT
many	-	TRBV25-1	TRBJ2-5	CATQGPSETQYF	TGTGCCACACAGGGTCCATCGGAGACCCAGTACTTC
many	-	TRBV6-1	TRBJ2-5	CASRSDERETQYF	TGTGCCAGCAGGTCAGATGAGCGGGAGACCCAGTACTTC
-	-	TRBV4-2	TRBJ2-7	CASSGGNRDEQYF	TGTGCCAGCAGCGGGGGAAACCGGGACGAGCAGTACTTC
many	TRBD2	TRBV28	TRBJ2-7	CASTRGVTSSYEQYF	TGTGCCAGCACCCGGGGGGTGACGAGCTCCTACGAGCAGTACTTC
many	-	TRBV9	TRBJ2-2	CASSGGQLTGELFF	TGTGCCAGCAGCGGAGGCCAGCTCACCGGGGAGCTGTTTTTT
many	-	TRBV6-2/TRBV6-3	TRBJ2-2	CASSPVGGLGTGELFF	TGTGCCAGCAGCCCTGTGGGGGGGCTTGGGACCGGGGAGCTGTTTTTT
many	-	TRBV20-1	TRBJ2-7	CSARVSSEQYF	TGCAGTGCTAGAGTGTCCTCGGAGCAGTACTTC
many	-	TRBV10-2	TRBJ2-4	CASSVTTRFAAKNIQYF	TGCGCCAGCAGTGTGACGACTAGGTTCGCAGCCAAAAACATTCAGTACTTC
once	TRBD1	TRBV20-1	TRBJ1-1	CSASRDRKYTEAFF	TGCAGTGCCAGCCGGGACAGAAAGTACACTGAAGCTTTCTTT
-	-	TRBV12-3/TRBV12-4	TRBJ1-2	CASSERPDSYGYTF	TGTGCCAGCAGCGAAAGGCCAGACAGTTATGGCTACACCTTC